Reported below is one T cell receptor beta chain. No antigen is known for it. The sample is drawn from a study of beta chain features in type 1 diabetes. Sequencing targeted expressed TCRB transcripts, as all isolated RNA had been reverse transcribed. Sequenced by immunoSEQ multiplex PCR; TCRdb stores in-frame clones only, minus some. The data contain about 230,000 clones, 7.5% to 10% of them singletons. Study-wide findings and caveats: Individuals with type 1 diabetes displayed fewer insertions and more deletions at VDJ junctions.

The CDR3 contains 13 residues. The V end lost 5 bases, the J end lost 2 bases, and 7 bases lay between the germline ends. Germline CDR1 and CDR2: MGHDK and SYGVNS. V and J are TRBV25-1 and TRBJ1-5; D gene ambiguous. This clonotype originated in a woman aged 18-35 years in good health. The sequencing sample was made of naive CD4+ T cells from blood. The CDR3 reads CASSPEGNQPQHF. CDR3 in DNA: TGTGCCAGCAGTCCGGAGGGCAATCAGCCCCAGCATTTT.